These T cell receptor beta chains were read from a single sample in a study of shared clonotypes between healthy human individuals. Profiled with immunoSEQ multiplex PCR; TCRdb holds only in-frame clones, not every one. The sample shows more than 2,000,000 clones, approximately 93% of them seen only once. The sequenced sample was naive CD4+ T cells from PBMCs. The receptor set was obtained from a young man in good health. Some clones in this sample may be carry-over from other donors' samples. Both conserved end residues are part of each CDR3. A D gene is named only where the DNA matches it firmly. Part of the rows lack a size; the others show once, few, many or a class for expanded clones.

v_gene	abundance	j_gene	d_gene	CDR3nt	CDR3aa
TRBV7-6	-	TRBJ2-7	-	TGTGCCAGCAGCCGTCGGCCAGCTGCCTACGAGCAGTACTTC	CASSRRPAAYEQYF
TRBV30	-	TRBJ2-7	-	TGTGCCTGGAGTGTTAGGGTCGCCTACGAGCAGTACTTC	CAWSVRVAYEQYF
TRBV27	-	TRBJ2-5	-	TGTGCCAGCAGCCCAAGTAGGGGCGGAGAGACCCAGTACTTC	CASSPSRGGETQYF
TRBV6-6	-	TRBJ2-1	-	TGTGCCAGCAGTTACTCGAGTCAGGGGAGGGGCAATGAGCAGTTCTTC	CASSYSSQGRGNEQFF
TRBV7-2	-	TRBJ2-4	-	TGTGCCAGCAGCCCTAGCTATGTTTGGAACATTCAGTACTTC	CASSPSYVWNIQYF
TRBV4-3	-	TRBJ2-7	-	TGCGCCAGCAGCCAAGTTCGGGGCGGGAAGCAGTACTTC	CASSQVRGGKQYF
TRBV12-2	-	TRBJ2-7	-	TGTGCAAGTCAGGGGGTAGACGAGCAGTACTTC	CASQGVDEQYF
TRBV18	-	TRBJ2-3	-	TGTGCCAGCTCACCAATAGTATCAGATACGCAGTATTTT	CASSPIVSDTQYF
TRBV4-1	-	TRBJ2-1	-	TGCGCCAGCAGCCAAGACACGCCTAGCGCATACAATGAGCAGTTCTTC	CASSQDTPSAYNEQFF
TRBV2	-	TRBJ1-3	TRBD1	TGTGCCAGCAGCCGGGACAGGGGGCTCTCTGGAAACACCATATATTTT	CASSRDRGLSGNTIYF
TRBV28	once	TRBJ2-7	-	TGTGCCAGCCAAAGGACAGTCTCCTACTACGAGCAGTACTTC	CASQRTVSYYEQYF
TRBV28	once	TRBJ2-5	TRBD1	TGTGCCAGCAGCGGGACAGAGCCCACAAGAGCCCAGTACTTC	CASSGTEPTRAQYF
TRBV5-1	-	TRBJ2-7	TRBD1	TGCGCCAGCAGCGAATTCGACAGGGCCCACGAGCAGTACTTC	CASSEFDRAHEQYF
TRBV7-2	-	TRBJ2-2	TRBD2	TGTGCCAGCAGCTTGCAAGCGGGAGGGAACACCGGGGAGCTGTTTTTT	CASSLQAGGNTGELFF
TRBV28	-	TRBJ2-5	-	TGTGCCAGCGGAAAGACCCAGTACTTC	CASGKTQYF
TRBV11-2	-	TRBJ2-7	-	TGTGCCAGCAGCTTCAGCAGGTCCTACGAGCAGTACTTC	CASSFSRSYEQYF
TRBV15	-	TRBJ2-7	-	TGTGCCACCAGCAGAGAGGGGACGGGCTACGAGCAGTACTTC	CATSREGTGYEQYF
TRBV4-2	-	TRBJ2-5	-	TGTGCCAGCAGCCCCTTATGGGGAGAGGGGAGCGAGACCCAGTACTTC	CASSPLWGEGSETQYF
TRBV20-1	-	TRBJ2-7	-	TGCAGTGCTAGAGTCAACGAGCAGTACTTC	CSARVNEQYF
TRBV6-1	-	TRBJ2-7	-	TGTGCCAGCAGTGAGGGGGTGGGAGCCCCCTACGAGCAGTACTTC	CASSEGVGAPYEQYF
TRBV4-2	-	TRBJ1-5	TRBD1	TGTGCCAGCAGCCAAGATGGAGACAGGGGAGGCCAGCCCCAGCATTTT	CASSQDGDRGGQPQHF
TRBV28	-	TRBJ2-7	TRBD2	TGTGCCAGCAGTTCGCGACTAGCGGGAGGGTTCGAGCAGTACTTC	CASSSRLAGGFEQYF
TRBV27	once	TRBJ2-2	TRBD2	TGTGCCAGCAGTAGGGAGGGTGGGTTTTACGGGGAGCTGTTTTTT	CASSREGGFYGELFF
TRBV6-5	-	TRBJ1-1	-	TGTGCCAGCAGACGTGGTACTGAAGCTTTCTTT	CASRRGTEAFF